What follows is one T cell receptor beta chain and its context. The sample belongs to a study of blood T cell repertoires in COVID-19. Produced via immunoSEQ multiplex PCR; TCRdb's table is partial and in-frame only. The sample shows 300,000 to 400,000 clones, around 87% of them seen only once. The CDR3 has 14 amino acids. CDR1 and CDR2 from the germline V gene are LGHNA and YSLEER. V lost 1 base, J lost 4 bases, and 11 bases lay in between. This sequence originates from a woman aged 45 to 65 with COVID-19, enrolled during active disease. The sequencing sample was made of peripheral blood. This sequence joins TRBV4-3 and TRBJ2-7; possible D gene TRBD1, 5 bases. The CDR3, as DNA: TGCGCCAGCAGCCAAGCTCGACAGAGATACGAGCAGTACTTC. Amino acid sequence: CASSQARQRYEQYF.